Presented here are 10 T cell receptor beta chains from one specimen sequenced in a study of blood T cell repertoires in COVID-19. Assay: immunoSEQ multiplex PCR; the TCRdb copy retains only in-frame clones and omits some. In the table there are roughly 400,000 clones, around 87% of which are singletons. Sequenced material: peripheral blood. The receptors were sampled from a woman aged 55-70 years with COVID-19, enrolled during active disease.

CDR3 nucleotide sequence: TGTGCCAGCAGCCTATCCAGGGTGGGAAGCTACGAGCAGTACTTC. It translates to CASSLSRVGSYEQYF. The V and J genes are TRBV11-2 and TRBJ2-7; a possible D gene is TRBD1 (5 bases). The CDR3 is made up of 15 amino acids. V lost 5 bases and J 3 bases, leaving 17 bases between the germline ends. CDR1 and CDR2 from the germline V gene are SGHAT and FQNNGV.

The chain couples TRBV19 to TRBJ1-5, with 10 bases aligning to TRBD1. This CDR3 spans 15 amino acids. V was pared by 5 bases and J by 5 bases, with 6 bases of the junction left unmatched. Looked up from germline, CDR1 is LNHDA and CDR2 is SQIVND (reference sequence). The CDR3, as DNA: TGTGCCAGTAGTCCCAAGGGACAGGGGCATCAGCCCCAGCATTTT. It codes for CASSPKGQGHQPQHF.

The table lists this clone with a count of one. CDR3 DNA: TGTGCCAGCAGTTTGGGACAGCTAGTTGAAGCTTTCTTT. Its translation is CASSLGQLVEAFF. V gene TRBV28 combines with J gene TRBJ1-1; 7 positions agree with TRBD1. CDR1 and CDR2 from the germline V gene are MDHEN and SYDVKM. Trimming at V came to 3 bases and at J to 7 bases, leaving 5 bases not matched to a gene. The CDR3 totals 13 residues. The full variable domain, completed using reference TRBV28 and TRBJ1-1, is DVKVTQSSRYLVKRTGEKVFLECVQDMDHENMFWYRQDPGLGLRLIYFSYDVKMKEKGDIPEGYSVSREKKERFSLILESASTNQTSMYLCASSLGQLVEAFFGQGTRLTVV.

CDR3 loop: CASSTQENTEAFF. CDR3 coding DNA: TGTGCCAGCAGTACTCAGGAAAACACTGAAGCTTTCTTT. This chain links TRBV6-4 with TRBJ1-1; D gene ambiguous. The CDR3 length is 13 residues. Germline V lookup: CDR1 MRHNA, CDR2 SNTAGT. Trimming shortened V by 5 bases and J by 2 bases, and 9 bases separated the two germline ends.

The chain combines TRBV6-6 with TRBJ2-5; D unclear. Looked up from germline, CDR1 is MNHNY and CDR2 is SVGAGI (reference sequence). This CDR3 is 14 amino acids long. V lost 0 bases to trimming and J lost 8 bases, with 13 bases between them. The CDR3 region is CASSYSAYGGTQYF. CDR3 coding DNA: TGTGCCAGCAGTTACTCGGCCTACGGCGGTACCCAGTACTTC.

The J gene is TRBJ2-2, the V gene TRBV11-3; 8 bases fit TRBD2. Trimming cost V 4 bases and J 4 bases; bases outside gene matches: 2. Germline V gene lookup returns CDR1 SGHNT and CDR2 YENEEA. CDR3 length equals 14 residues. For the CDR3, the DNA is TGTGCCAGCAGCTCGGGGGGGGCCACCGGGGAGCTGTTTTTT. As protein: CASSSGGATGELFF.

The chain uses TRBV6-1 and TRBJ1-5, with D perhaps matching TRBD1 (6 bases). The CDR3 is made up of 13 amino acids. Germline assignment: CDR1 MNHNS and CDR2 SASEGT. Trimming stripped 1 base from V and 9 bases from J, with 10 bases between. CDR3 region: CASSEEGVGPQHF. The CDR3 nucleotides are TGTGCCAGCAGTGAAGAGGGGGTTGGGCCCCAGCATTTT.

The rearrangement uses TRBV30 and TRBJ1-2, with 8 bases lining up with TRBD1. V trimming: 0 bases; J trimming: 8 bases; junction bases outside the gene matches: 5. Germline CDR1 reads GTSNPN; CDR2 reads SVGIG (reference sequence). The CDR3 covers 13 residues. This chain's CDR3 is CAWSVRQGMGYTF. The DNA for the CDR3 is TGTGCCTGGAGTGTACGACAGGGGATGGGCTACACCTTC.

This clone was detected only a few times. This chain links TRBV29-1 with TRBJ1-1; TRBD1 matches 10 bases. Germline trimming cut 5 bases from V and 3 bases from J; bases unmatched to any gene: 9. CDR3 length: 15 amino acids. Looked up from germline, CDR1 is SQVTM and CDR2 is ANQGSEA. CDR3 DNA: TGCAGCGTTCCGGGACAGGGGTCAATGTACACTGAAGCTTTCTTT. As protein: CSVPGQGSMYTEAFF.

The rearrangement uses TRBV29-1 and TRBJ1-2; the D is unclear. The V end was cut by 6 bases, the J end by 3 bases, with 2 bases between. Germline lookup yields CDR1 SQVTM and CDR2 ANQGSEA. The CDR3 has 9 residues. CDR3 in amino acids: CSVDYGYTF. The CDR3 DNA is TGCAGCGTCGACTATGGCTACACCTTC.